Below, 29 T cell receptor beta chains from the same sample are listed, as sequenced in a study of Tregs in tolerant kidney transplant recipients. Their antigens are not known. Profiled with immunoSEQ multiplex PCR; TCRdb holds only in-frame clones, not every one. The profile shows just over 15,000 clones, over 40% of them singletons. After approximately six days with irradiated graft donor PBMCs, CFSE-labeled recipient PBMCs were FACS-sorted. The sequences come from CD4+ T cells from blood cultured with allogeneic cells, collected before the transplant. These receptors came from a human patient who received a combined kidney and bone marrow transplant.

This clone was recorded once. The V gene is TRBV7-3, the J gene TRBJ2-7; TRBD2 matches 10 bases. In germline, CDR1 is SGHTA, CDR2 FQGTGA. V gave up 5 bases and J gave up 4 bases; unmatched junction bases: 5. The CDR3 spans 14 residues. CDR3 sequence: CASSRSGRGYEQYF. CDR3 sequence (DNA): TGTGCCAGCAGCCGAAGCGGGAGGGGATACGAGCAGTACTTC.

This clone has just a few counts. The chain couples TRBV15 to TRBJ2-5; D not certain. Trimming removed 0 bases at V and 3 bases at J, with 8 bases between. This CDR3 is 14 amino acids long. The germline CDR1 and CDR2 sequences are LNHNV and YYDKDF (reference sequence). CDR3 sequence: CATSRESPKETQYF. In DNA form, the CDR3 reads TGTGCCACCAGCAGAGAGAGCCCTAAAGAGACCCAGTACTTC.

The genes are TRBV7-6 and TRBJ2-7; 9 bases line up with TRBD1. This CDR3 comprises 16 residues. Trimming at V came to 1 base and at J to 3 bases, leaving 7 bases not matched to a gene. Germline CDR1 is SGHVS and CDR2 is FNYEAQ. CDR3 amino acids: CASSLVPGQGFYEQYF. CDR3 nucleotides: TGTGCCAGCAGCTTAGTTCCGGGACAGGGTTTCTACGAGCAGTACTTC.

The chain recombines TRBV7-2 with TRBJ2-7; 9 bases are shared with TRBD2. The germline V gene encodes CDR1 SGHTA and CDR2 FQGNSA. The junction had 4 bases not matched to a gene; V was cut back by 2 bases and J by 2 bases. The CDR3 extends over 15 amino acids. The DNA for the CDR3 is TGTGCCAGCAGCTTACGGGCTAGCGGGACCTACGAGCAGTACTTC. It translates to CASSLRASGTYEQYF.

A few counts support this clone. The V and J genes are TRBV18 and TRBJ2-1; 10 bases are shared with TRBD2. Germline values: CDR1 KGHSH, CDR2 LQKENI. V shed 4 bases, J shed 1 base, and the junction held 10 bases outside the gene matches. The CDR3 is made up of 18 amino acids. CDR3 sequence reads: CASSLGLAGVSSYNEQFF. CDR3 coding DNA: TGTGCCAGCTCACTGGGGCTAGCGGGAGTATCGTCCTACAATGAGCAGTTCTTC.

This clone was picked up a small number of times. The V gene is TRBV18, the J gene TRBJ2-5, with D possibly being TRBD2 (6 bases). Germline CDR1 is KGHSH and CDR2 is LQKENI. This CDR3 contains 14 residues. Deletions cut 4 bases from V and 4 bases from J, with 13 bases between. In nucleotides, the CDR3 is TGTGCCAGCTCACTTTCGGGAGCCCCAGAGACCCAGTACTTC. This codes for CASSLSGAPETQYF.

The chain uses TRBV2 and TRBJ2-1, with TRBD2 matching over 12 bases. This CDR3 has 15 amino acids. The trim removed 6 bases at V and 0 bases at J, leaving 0 bases unmatched. Germline CDR1 SNHLY, CDR2 FYNNEI. The CDR3 here is CASRGLAGSYNEQFF. For the CDR3, the DNA is TGTGCCAGCAGGGGACTAGCGGGCTCCTACAATGAGCAGTTCTTC.

V is TRBV7-8 and J is TRBJ1-2, with D uncertain. V was cut by 3 bases and J by 8 bases, with 13 bases left in between. The CDR3 has 13 residues. The germline V gene encodes CDR1 SGHVS and CDR2 FQNEAQ. The CDR3 nucleotides read TGTGCCAGCAGCTTGGCAGGCTCAAGGGGCTACACCTTC. This translates into CASSLAGSRGYTF.

The chain has TRBV5-1 and TRBJ2-1, with 13 bases identical to TRBD2. The CDR3 covers 14 residues. J gave up 8 bases and V 5 bases, and 4 bases lay outside the gene matches. The germline V gene has CDR1 SGHRS and CDR2 YFSETQ. CDR3 DNA: TGCGCCAGCAGGACTAGCGGGAGGCCGGATGAGCAGTTCTTC. It encodes CASRTSGRPDEQFF.

There are a few counts of this clone. The rearrangement uses TRBV6-5 and TRBJ2-7; D remains unclear. Germline CDR1 and CDR2: MNHEY and SVGAGI. V was cut by 4 bases and J by 6 bases, with 7 bases left in between. The CDR3 spans 11 residues. CDR3 protein: CASSSVGEQYF. CDR3 sequence (DNA): TGTGCCAGCAGTTCAGTTGGCGAGCAGTACTTC.

The rearrangement links TRBV19 to TRBJ2-2; weak D call: TRBD2 (5 bases). This CDR3 has 17 residues. From germline, CDR1 is LNHDA and CDR2 SQIVND (reference sequence). V was clipped by 5 bases and J by 4 bases, with 20 bases between them. In DNA form, the CDR3 reads TGTGCCAGTAGTCCTCGAAATGTTGGGAGTCCCACCGGGGAGCTGTTTTTT. This gives the protein CASSPRNVGSPTGELFF.

The J gene is TRBJ1-6, the V gene TRBV4-2; D not resolved. V lost 1 base and J 8 bases, leaving 3 bases between the germline ends. The CDR3 is 12 amino acids. Germline V gene data show CDR1 as LGHNA and CDR2 as YNFKEQ. The CDR3 loop is CASSQADSPLHF. Here the CDR3 DNA reads TGTGCCAGCAGCCAAGCCGATTCACCCCTCCACTTT.

The rearrangement links TRBV4-1 to TRBJ2-5, with 8 nucleotides matching TRBD2. The better agreement between TRBJ2-7 and the DNA end casts doubt on the J call. Germline V CDR1 and CDR2: MGHRA, YSYEKL. The CDR3 loop spans 17 amino acids. The DNA for the CDR3 is TGCGCCAGCAGCCAAGAGGGGCGGGAGGCACCCGTCAACGAGCAGTACTTC. Translating gives CASSQEGREAPVNEQYF.

The rearrangement uses TRBV15 and TRBJ2-2; D ambiguous. Germline CDR1 is LNHNV and CDR2 is YYDKDF (reference sequence). The V end was cut by 3 bases, the J end by 6 bases, with 11 bases between. This CDR3 comprises 14 residues. CDR3 DNA sequence: TGTGCCACCAGCAGGACATCTCGTGCCGGGGAGCTGTTTTTT. Translating it yields CATSRTSRAGELFF.

The rearrangement links TRBV14 to TRBJ2-7; tentative D call: TRBD1 (6 bases). Germline values: CDR1 SGHDN, CDR2 FVKESK. Trimming took 1 base from V and 6 from J, leaving 19 bases between them. The CDR3 spans 16 residues. The CDR3 nucleotides are TGTGCCAGCAGCCAAGCATCTGGGACAATGTTTTTCGAGCAGTACTTC. As protein: CASSQASGTMFFEQYF. Using reference TRBV14 and TRBJ2-7 for the parts outside the CDR3, the full variable domain is EAGVTQFPSHSVIEKGQTVTLRCDPISGHDNLYWYRRVMGKEIKFLLHFVKESKQDESGMPNNRFLAERTGGTYSTLKVQPAELEDSGVYFCASSQASGTMFFEQYFGPGTRLTVT.

This clone showed up just a few times. Possible read error: a much larger clone is one base away. Other nucleotide sequences in the sample specify the same CDR3. The V call is TRBV5-4, the J call TRBJ1-6, with D possibly matching TRBD1 (5 bases). The CDR3 is 13 amino acids. The germline V gene encodes CDR1 SGHNT and CDR2 YYREEE (reference sequence). CDR3 sequence (DNA): TGTGCCAGCAGCACAGGACGGAATTCGCCCCTCCACTTT. Translating gives CASSTGRNSPLHF.

This rearrangement joins TRBV30 to TRBJ2-1; 16 bases match TRBD2. V was pared by 4 bases and J by 1 base, with 13 bases of the junction left unmatched. Per germline, CDR1 GTSNPN and CDR2 SVGIG (reference sequence). The CDR3 length is 20 residues. CDR3 DNA sequence: TGTGCCTGGACCCAGTGGGGGGGACTAGCGGGGGGGTGGTCCTACAATGAGCAGTTCTTC. Translation gives CAWTQWGGLAGGWSYNEQFF.

The genes are TRBV4-1 and TRBJ2-7; 11 nucleotides align to TRBD2. V trimming: 3 bases; J trimming: 4 bases; junction bases outside the gene matches: 8. The CDR3 consists of 16 residues. Germline V lookup: CDR1 MGHRA, CDR2 YSYEKL. CDR3 sequence reads: CASSHKPGLAEYEQYF. The CDR3 region has the DNA TGCGCCAGCAGCCATAAACCGGGACTAGCGGAATACGAGCAGTACTTC.

A few counts support this clone. The V and J genes are TRBV7-3 and TRBJ1-3; D is unclear. The germline V and J ends were trimmed by 3 bases and 2 bases, with 5 bases remaining between them. The CDR3 consists of 13 residues. Germline loops: CDR1 SGHTA, CDR2 FQGTGA. The CDR3 is CASSFTAGNTIYF. The CDR3 DNA reads as TGTGCCAGCAGCTTTACGGCTGGAAACACCATATATTTT.

This clone was seen just once. CDR3 protein: CASSFEGYGYTF. The DNA for the CDR3 is TGCGCCAGCAGCTTTGAGGGCTATGGCTACACCTTC. V and J are TRBV5-1 and TRBJ1-2; D uncertain. Per germline, CDR1 SGHRS and CDR2 YFSETQ. With 2 bases removed from V and 4 bases from J, the gap between germline ends came to 6 bases. The CDR3 runs to 12 residues.

The V call is TRBV7-3, the J call TRBJ2-5; 7 nucleotides match TRBD2. Germline V lookup: CDR1 SGHTA, CDR2 FQGTGA. The CDR3 covers 15 residues. V shed 1 base and J 5 bases; nucleotides not matched to a gene: 7. The CDR3 DNA reads TGTGCCAGCAGCTTAAATGGTGGGGGAGGGGAGACCCAGTACTTC. Translating gives CASSLNGGGGETQYF.

CDR3 in DNA: TGTGCCAGCAGCTTACGAGCGGATACTTACAATGAGCAGTTCTTC. Translation: CASSLRADTYNEQFF. The J gene is TRBJ2-1, the V gene TRBV11-2; perhaps TRBD2 as D (5 bases). Deletions cut 2 bases from V and 4 bases from J, with 12 bases between. Per the germline V gene, CDR1 is SGHAT and CDR2 is FQNNGV. The CDR3 loop spans 15 amino acids.

By proportion, this clone is medium-sized. The gene calls are TRBV6-6 and TRBJ2-1; D may be TRBD1 (5 bases). V gave up 2 bases and J gave up 4 bases, with 12 bases separating them. The CDR3 runs to 15 residues. Germline assignment: CDR1 MNHNY and CDR2 SVGAGI (reference sequence). DNA of the CDR3: TGTGCCAGCAGTTACGACTCACAGGAATACAATGAGCAGTTCTTC. Protein product: CASSYDSQEYNEQFF.

The V gene is TRBV6-9, the J gene TRBJ2-7, with D perhaps matching TRBD1 (6 bases). This CDR3 contains 13 residues. Germline CDR1 reads MNHGY; CDR2 reads SVAAGI. Trimming pared 5 bases from V and 2 bases from J, leaving 10 bases between. The CDR3 sequence: CASSTWGPYEQYF. DNA of the CDR3: TGTGCCAGCAGTACCTGGGGGCCCTACGAGCAGTACTTC.

This clone showed up just a few times. J is TRBJ2-7 and V is TRBV6-5; D is possibly TRBD1 (5 bases). V was trimmed by 4 bases and J by 3 bases, leaving 10 bases between them. This CDR3 has 13 residues. CDR1 and CDR2 from the germline V gene are MNHEY and SVGAGI. CDR3 protein: CASSSGHCYEQYF. The CDR3 nucleotides read TGTGCCAGCAGTTCCGGACATTGCTACGAGCAGTACTTC.

This clone was detected only a few times. The chain has TRBV5-1 and TRBJ1-1, with D maybe TRBD1 (5 bases). CDR1 is SGHRS and CDR2 is YFSETQ in the germline V gene. CDR3 length: 15 residues. Trimming stripped 0 bases from V and 4 bases from J, with 13 bases between. CDR3 coding DNA: TGCGCCAGCAGCTTGGCATCTGGGGGGTCCACTGAAGCTTTCTTT. As protein: CASSLASGGSTEAFF.

This chain joins TRBV30 and TRBJ1-4; TRBD1 is a possible D gene (6 bases). Trimming stripped 5 bases from V and 6 bases from J, with 13 bases between. The CDR3 extends over 13 amino acids. CDR1 is GTSNPN and CDR2 is SVGIG in the germline V gene (reference sequence). CDR3 region: CAWGMRGYEKLFF. DNA for the CDR3: TGTGCCTGGGGAATGAGGGGGTATGAAAAACTGTTTTTT.

This clone was recorded a few times. This rearrangement joins TRBV5-4 to TRBJ1-1, with D hard to call. The ends were cut back, 5 bases at V and 0 bases at J, with 11 bases in the middle. CDR1 and CDR2 from the germline V gene are SGHNT and YYREEE (reference sequence). CDR3 length equals 14 residues. CDR3 sequence: CASSSRRMNTEAFF. The CDR3 region has the DNA TGTGCCAGCAGTTCGCGCAGGATGAACACTGAAGCTTTCTTT.

In its sample, this clone was seen a few times. The V call is TRBV7-8, the J call TRBJ2-5; D perhaps matches TRBD1 (6 bases). The CDR3 contains 16 residues. Trimming cost V 1 base and J 4 bases, with 16 bases left between them. Germline V gene lookup returns CDR1 SGHVS and CDR2 FQNEAQ. The CDR3 is CASSLVGRGVGETQYF. In nucleotides, the CDR3 is TGTGCCAGCAGCTTAGTTGGCAGGGGAGTTGGAGAGACCCAGTACTTC.